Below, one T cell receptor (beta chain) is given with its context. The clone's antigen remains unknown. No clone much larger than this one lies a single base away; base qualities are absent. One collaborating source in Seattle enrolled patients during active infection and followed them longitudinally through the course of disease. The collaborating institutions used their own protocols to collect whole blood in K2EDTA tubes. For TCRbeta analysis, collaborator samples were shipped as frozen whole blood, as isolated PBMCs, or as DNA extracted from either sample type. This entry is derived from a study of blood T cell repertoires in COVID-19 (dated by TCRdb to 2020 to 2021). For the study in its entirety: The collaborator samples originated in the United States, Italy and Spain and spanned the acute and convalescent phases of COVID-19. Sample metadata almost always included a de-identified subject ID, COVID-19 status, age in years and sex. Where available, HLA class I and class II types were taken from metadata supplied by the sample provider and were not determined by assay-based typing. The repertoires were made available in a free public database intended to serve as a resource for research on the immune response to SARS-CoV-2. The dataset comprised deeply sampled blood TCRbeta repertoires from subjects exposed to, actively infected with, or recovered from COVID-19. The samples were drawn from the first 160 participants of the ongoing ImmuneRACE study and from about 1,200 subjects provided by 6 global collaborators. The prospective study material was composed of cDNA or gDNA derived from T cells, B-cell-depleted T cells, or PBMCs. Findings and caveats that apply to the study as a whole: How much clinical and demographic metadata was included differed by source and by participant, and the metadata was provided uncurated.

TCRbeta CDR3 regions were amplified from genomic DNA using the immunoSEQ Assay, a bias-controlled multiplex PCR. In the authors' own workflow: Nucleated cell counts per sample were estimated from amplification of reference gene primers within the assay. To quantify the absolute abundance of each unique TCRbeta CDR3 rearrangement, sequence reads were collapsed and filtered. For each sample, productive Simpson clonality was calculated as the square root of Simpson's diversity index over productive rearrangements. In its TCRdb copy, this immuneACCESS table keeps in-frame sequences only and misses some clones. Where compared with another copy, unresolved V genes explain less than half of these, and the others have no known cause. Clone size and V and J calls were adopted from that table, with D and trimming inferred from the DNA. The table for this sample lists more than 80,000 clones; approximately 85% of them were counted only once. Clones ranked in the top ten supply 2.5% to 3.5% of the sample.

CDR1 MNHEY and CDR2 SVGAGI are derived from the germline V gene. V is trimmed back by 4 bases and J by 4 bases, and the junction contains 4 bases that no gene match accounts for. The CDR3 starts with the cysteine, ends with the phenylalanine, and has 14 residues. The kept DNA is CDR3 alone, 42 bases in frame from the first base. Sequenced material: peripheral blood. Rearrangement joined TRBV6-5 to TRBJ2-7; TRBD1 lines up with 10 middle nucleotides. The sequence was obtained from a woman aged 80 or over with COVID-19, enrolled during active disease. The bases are TGTGCCAGCAGTTGGGGACAGGGGACGTACGAGCAGTACTTC. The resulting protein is CASSWGQGTYEQYF.